What follows are 23 T cell receptor beta chains derived from one specimen sequenced in a study of response to subunit inactivated influenza vaccine. TCRdb itself ran the RT-PCR reads through MiXCR, one entry per CDR3 protein. The table has 550,000 to 800,000 distinct CDR3 sequences, 15% to 18% seen once; the top ten hold about 9.9%. The material sequenced was PBMCs from blood, taken 12 days after vaccination. These receptors all come from a man over 45 who received an inactivated influenza vaccine.

This clonotype has a handful of counts. The chain employs TRBV30 and TRBJ2-7, with TRBD1 identical over 8 bases. The ends lost 4 bases at V and 6 bases at J; junction bases unmatched: 5. Germline V gene data show CDR1 as GTSNPN and CDR2 as SVGIG (reference sequence). CDR3 length equals 12 residues. This CDR3 reads CAWTLGQGEQYF. CDR3 DNA sequence: TGTGCCTGGACCCTTGGACAGGGCGAGCAGTACTTC.

This clonotype was seen only a few times. This rearrangement joins TRBV3-1 to TRBJ2-7; D remains ambiguous. V was cut by 4 bases and J by 6 bases, with 16 bases left in between. The CDR3 sequence is 14 residues long. The germline CDR1 and CDR2 sequences are LGHDT and YNNKEL (reference sequence). Here the CDR3 reads CASSPTTKGLEQYF. Here the CDR3 DNA reads TGTGCCAGCAGCCCAACCACCAAAGGGCTCGAGCAGTACTTC.

A few counts support this clonotype. V gene TRBV6-2 or TRBV6-3 combines with J gene TRBJ2-7; D is possibly TRBD1 (5 bases). CDR3 length: 16 residues. V lost 2 bases to trimming and J lost 2 bases, with 16 bases between them. Germline V gives CDR1 MNHEY, CDR2 SVGEGT. CDR3 residues: CASSYTSYRKTYEQYF. In DNA, the CDR3 is TGTGCCAGCAGTTACACTTCCTACAGGAAAACCTACGAGCAGTACTTC.

This clonotype was counted only a few times. V gene TRBV6-2 or TRBV6-3 combines with J gene TRBJ2-3; 10 nucleotides agree with TRBD2. CDR1 and CDR2 from the germline V gene are MNHEY and SVGEGT. This CDR3 comprises 17 residues. V gave up 5 bases and J gave up 5 bases; unmatched junction bases: 13. DNA for the CDR3: TGTGCCAGCAGTCTTCGGACTAGCGGCCTTGGGAAAGATACGCAGTATTTT. Translated: CASSLRTSGLGKDTQYF.

This clonotype was seen more than once but under ten times. V and J are TRBV7-2 and TRBJ2-1, with TRBD2 identical over 10 bases. After removal of 2 bases from V and 12 bases from J, the junction contained 7 bases not matched to a gene. CDR1 is SGHTA and CDR2 is FQGNSA in the germline V gene. There are 14 residues in the CDR3. CDR3 coding DNA: TGTGCCAGCAGCTTATTAGCGGGAGGATTAGGGCAGTTCTTC. This gives the protein CASSLLAGGLGQFF.

J is TRBJ2-4 and V is TRBV7-2; 8 nucleotides match TRBD1. Trimming removed 5 bases from V and 8 bases from J; junction bases left unmatched: 8. Germline assignment: CDR1 SGHTA and CDR2 FQGNSA. The CDR3 runs 14 residues. CDR3 region: CASSPRTGLDIQYF. CDR3 DNA sequence: TGTGCCAGCAGCCCGAGGACAGGGTTGGACATTCAGTACTTC.

The V gene is TRBV28, the J gene TRBJ2-1; 8 bases match TRBD2. Germline lookup yields CDR1 MDHEN and CDR2 SYDVKM. Losses at the gene ends were 5 bases for V and 3 bases for J; bases not matched to a gene: 12. This CDR3 contains 17 residues. The DNA for the CDR3 is TGTGCCAGCAGTCCTCCCGGGCTAGCGGGTTACTACAATGAGCAGTTCTTC. Translated, it gives CASSPPGLAGYYNEQFF.

Remarks on this clonotype: A much larger clonotype is one base distant, so this may be a read error. The chain uses TRBV20-1 and TRBJ2-5; 7 bases fit TRBD1. This CDR3 region has 14 residues. Germline V CDR1 and CDR2: DFQATT, SNEGSKA (reference sequence). The chain's CDR3 is CSAGTGVGQETQCF. In DNA form, the CDR3 reads TGCAGTGCTGGAACAGGGGTGGGGCAAGAGACCCAGTGCTTC.

In its sample, this clonotype was seen many times. Here the CDR3 DNA reads TGCGCCAGCAGCTTGGGGGGTTCAGAGACCCAGTACTTC. Amino acid sequence: CASSLGGSETQYF. The chain combines TRBV5-1 with TRBJ2-5; D is unclear. Germline CDR1 reads SGHRS; CDR2 reads YFSETQ. V was cut by 0 bases and J by 4 bases, with 7 bases left in between. The CDR3 is made up of 13 amino acids.

The sample holds a few counts of this clonotype. J is TRBJ2-3 and V is TRBV10-3; no reliable D call. Germline CDR1 and CDR2: ENHRY and SYGVKD. The V end lost 6 bases, the J end lost 0 bases, and 7 bases lay between the germline ends. CDR3 length: 13 amino acids. The CDR3 is CAISAISTDTQYF. CDR3 DNA: TGTGCCATCAGCGCGATCAGCACAGATACGCAGTATTTT.

A note on this clonotype: At one boundary the junction diverges from the germline segment, which might be a read error. This chain uses TRBV7-9 with TRBJ1-5; TRBD1 aligns across 7 bases. The germline V gene has CDR1 SEHNR and CDR2 FQNEAQ (reference sequence). The CDR3 spans 14 residues. In DNA form, the CDR3 reads TGTGCCGGCAGCTTAGGACAGGGCAATCAGCCCCAGCATTTT. This encodes CAGSLGQGNQPQHF.

This clonotype was counted only a few times. The V and J genes are TRBV7-8 and TRBJ2-7; D remains unclear. The CDR3 contains 14 residues. The V end lost 5 bases, the J end lost 6 bases, and 17 bases lay between the germline ends. Germline V CDR1 and CDR2: SGHVS, FQNEAQ. In DNA, the CDR3 is TGTGCCAGCAGCCCATCTTTAGTGGTGGTCGAGCAGTACTTC. Protein sequence: CASSPSLVVVEQYF. Filled out from reference TRBV7-8 and TRBJ2-7, the complete variable domain reads GAGVSQSPRYKVAKRGQDVALRCDPISGHVSLFWYQQALGQGPEFLTYFQNEAQLDKSGLPSDRFFAERPEGSVSTLKIQRTQQEDSAVYLCASSPSLVVVEQYFGPGTRLTVT.

The chain joins TRBV6-2 or TRBV6-3 to TRBJ2-3; no definite D call. The CDR3 is 14 residues long. Trimming pared 0 bases from V and 6 bases from J, leaving 10 bases between. Looked up from germline, CDR1 is MNHEY and CDR2 is SVGEGT. DNA of the CDR3: TGTGCCAGCAGTTACTCGGCGAGTACGGATACGCAGTATTTT. Encoded protein: CASSYSASTDTQYF.

This clonotype was seen at least ten times. This chain links TRBV12-3 or TRBV12-4 with TRBJ2-2, with D perhaps matching TRBD2 (5 bases). The V end lost 3 bases, the J end lost 3 bases, and 14 bases lay between the germline ends. The CDR3 covers 16 residues. The CDR3 protein is CASSLSTGRDTGELFF. In DNA form, the CDR3 reads TGTGCCAGCAGTTTGTCAACGGGAAGAGACACCGGGGAGCTGTTTTTT.

This clonotype occurred many times. The chain recombines TRBV12-3 or TRBV12-4 with TRBJ2-7; possibly TRBD1 for D (6 bases). CDR3 length: 15 residues. Trimming stripped 6 bases from V and 2 bases from J, with 17 bases between. CDR3 protein: CASSPQGRGPYEQYF. Here the CDR3 DNA reads TGTGCCAGCAGCCCTCAGGGCAGGGGTCCCTACGAGCAGTACTTC.

The rearrangement uses TRBV5-1 and TRBJ1-4; tentative D call: TRBD1 (5 bases). Trimming cost V 0 bases and J 8 bases, with 11 bases left between them. The V gene's germline CDR1 is SGHRS and CDR2 YFSETQ. The CDR3 contains 14 residues. CDR3 loop: CASSLDGWGEKLFF. DNA for the CDR3: TGCGCCAGCAGCTTGGATGGTTGGGGGGAAAAACTGTTTTTT. Full variable domain (outside the CDR3, taken from reference TRBV5-1 and TRBJ1-4): KAGVTQTPRYLIKTRGQQVTLSCSPISGHRSVSWYQQTPGQGLQFLFEYFSETQRNKGNFPGRFSGRQFSNSRSEMNVSTLELGDSALYLCASSLDGWGEKLFFGSGTQLSVL.

The chain is built from TRBV21-1 and TRBJ1-2; TRBD1, as called in the table, went unchecked against the DNA. TRBV21-1 is designated a pseudogene. This CDR3 has 16 amino acids. The CDR3 spells CASSKVRDSPNYGYTF. Written as DNA, the CDR3 is TGTGCCAGCAGCAAAGTCCGGGACAGCCCTAACTATGGCTACACCTTC.

This clonotype was seen repeatedly, ten times or more. At one boundary the junction diverges from the germline segment, which might be a read error. The chain uses TRBV5-1 and TRBJ2-2, with 8 bases that match TRBD2. The CDR3 is made up of 15 amino acids. Germline loops: CDR1 SGHRS, CDR2 YFSETQ. The DNA for the CDR3 is TGTGCCAGCAGCTTAGCGGGACAGAACACCGGGGAGCTGTTTTTT. This codes for CASSLAGQNTGELFF.

At least ten counts were recorded for this clonotype. V is TRBV28 and J is TRBJ2-7; 9 bases line up with TRBD1. Per the germline V gene, CDR1 is MDHEN and CDR2 is SYDVKM. This CDR3 region has 14 residues. The V gene end was trimmed by 6 bases and the J gene end by 2 bases; junction bases not matched to a gene: 5. The chain's CDR3 is CASRKDRGPYEQYF. The CDR3 DNA follows: TGTGCCAGCAGAAAGGACAGGGGACCCTACGAGCAGTACTTC.

A few counts support this clonotype. The chain is built from TRBV7-9 and TRBJ1-2; D not resolved. The CDR3 totals 14 residues. CDR1 is SEHNR, CDR2 FQNEAQ, per germline (reference sequence). Trimming took off 1 base at V and 8 bases at J, with 14 bases between the two ends. CDR3 DNA sequence: TGTGCCAGCAGCTTAGGAGGCGCGCTAGGCGGCTACACCTTC. Its protein product is CASSLGGALGGYTF.

This clonotype occurred a few times. The chain carries TRBV11-2 and TRBJ2-1; 10 bases agree with TRBD1. V lost 6 bases and J lost 2; bases outside the gene matches: 7. The CDR3 length is 16 residues. Per germline, CDR1 SGHAT and CDR2 FQNNGV. For the CDR3, the DNA is TGTGCCAGCAGACGACCGGGACAGGGGACCTACAATGAGCAGTTCTTC. Encoded protein: CASRRPGQGTYNEQFF.

This chain connects TRBV11-2 to TRBJ2-3; D uncertain. This CDR3 comprises 14 residues. V was clipped by 1 base and J by 9 bases, with 14 bases between them. CDR1 is SGHAT and CDR2 is FQNNGV in the germline V gene. CDR3 residues: CASSLGMGPNTQYF. The CDR3 DNA reads TGTGCCAGCAGCTTAGGAATGGGCCCCAACACGCAGTATTTT.

The chain joins TRBV25-1 to TRBJ2-7; no reliable D call. CDR1 MGHDK and CDR2 SYGVNS come from the germline V gene. The V end was cut by 0 bases, the J end by 4 bases, with 7 bases between. The CDR3 consists of 13 residues. CDR3 nucleotide sequence: TGTGCCAGCAGTGAATATTACAATTACGAGCAGTACTTC. Its translation: CASSEYYNYEQYF.